The clone carrying this T cell receptor (beta chain) occurred a few times. Its antigen is currently unknown. TCRdb re-called the RT-PCR reads through MiXCR, storing one row per CDR3 protein. The table has about 650,000 distinct CDR3 sequences, 14% seen once; the top ten hold roughly 7.6%. This entry belongs to a study of response to subunit inactivated influenza vaccine. Whole-study findings and limits: With each seasonal influenza vaccination, the authors suggested, few new T cells are recruited.

There are 16 residues in the CDR3. J gave up 2 bases and V 4 bases, and 6 bases lay outside the gene matches. Germline V gives CDR1 MNHEY, CDR2 SMNVEV (reference sequence). The source material was PBMCs from blood, sampled less than 15 days before vaccination. The clonotype was recovered from a man aged 45 to 65 who received an inactivated influenza vaccine. This rearrangement joins TRBV27 to TRBJ2-1; the match to TRBD2 covers 9 bases. The CDR3 DNA follows: TGTGCCAGCAGTTACGAAGCGGGGGGTGCCTACAATGAGCAGTTCTTC. This translates into CASSYEAGGAYNEQFF.